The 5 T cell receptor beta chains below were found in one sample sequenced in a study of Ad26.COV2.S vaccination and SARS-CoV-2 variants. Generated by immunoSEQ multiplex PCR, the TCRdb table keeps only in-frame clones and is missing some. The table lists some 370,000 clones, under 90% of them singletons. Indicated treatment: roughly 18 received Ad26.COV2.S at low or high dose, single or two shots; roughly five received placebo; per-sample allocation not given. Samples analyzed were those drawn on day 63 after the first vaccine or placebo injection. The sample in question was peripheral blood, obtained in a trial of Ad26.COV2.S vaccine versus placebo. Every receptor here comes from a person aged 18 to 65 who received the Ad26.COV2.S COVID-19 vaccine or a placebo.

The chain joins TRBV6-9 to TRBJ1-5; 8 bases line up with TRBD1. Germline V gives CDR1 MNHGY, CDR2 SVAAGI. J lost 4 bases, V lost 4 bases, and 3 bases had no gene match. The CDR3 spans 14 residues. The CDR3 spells CASSWTGSNQPQHF. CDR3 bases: TGTGCCAGCAGTTGGACAGGGAGTAATCAGCCCCAGCATTTT.

CDR3 in DNA: TGTGCCAGCAGATACGACAGGGGGCGCGAGCAGTACTTC. The encoded protein is CASRYDRGREQYF. The chain is built from TRBV7-2 and TRBJ2-7; 10 bases are shared with TRBD1. Germline CDR1 is SGHTA and CDR2 is FQGNSA. The CDR3 sequence is 13 residues long. After removal of 6 bases from V and 6 bases from J, the junction contained 5 bases not matched to a gene.

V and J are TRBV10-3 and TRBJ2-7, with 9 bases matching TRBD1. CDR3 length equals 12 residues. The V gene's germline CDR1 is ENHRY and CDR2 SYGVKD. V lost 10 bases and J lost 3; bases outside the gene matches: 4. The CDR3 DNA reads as TGTGCCACGATGGACAGGGGCTACGAGCAGTACTTC. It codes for CATMDRGYEQYF.

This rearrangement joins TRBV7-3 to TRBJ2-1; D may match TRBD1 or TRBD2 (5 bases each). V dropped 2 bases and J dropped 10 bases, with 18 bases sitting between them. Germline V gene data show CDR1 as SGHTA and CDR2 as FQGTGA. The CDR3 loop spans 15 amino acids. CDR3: CASSLQGSTRGEQFF. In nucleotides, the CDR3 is TGTGCCAGCAGCTTACAGGGCTCTACCCGAGGGGAGCAGTTCTTC.

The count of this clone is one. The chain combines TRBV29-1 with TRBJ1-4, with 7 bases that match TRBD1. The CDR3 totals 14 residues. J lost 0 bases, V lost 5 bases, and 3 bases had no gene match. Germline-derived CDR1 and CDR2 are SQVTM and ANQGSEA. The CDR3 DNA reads TGCAGCGTTCGGGACAGCACAACTAATGAAAAACTGTTTTTT. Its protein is CSVRDSTTNEKLFF.